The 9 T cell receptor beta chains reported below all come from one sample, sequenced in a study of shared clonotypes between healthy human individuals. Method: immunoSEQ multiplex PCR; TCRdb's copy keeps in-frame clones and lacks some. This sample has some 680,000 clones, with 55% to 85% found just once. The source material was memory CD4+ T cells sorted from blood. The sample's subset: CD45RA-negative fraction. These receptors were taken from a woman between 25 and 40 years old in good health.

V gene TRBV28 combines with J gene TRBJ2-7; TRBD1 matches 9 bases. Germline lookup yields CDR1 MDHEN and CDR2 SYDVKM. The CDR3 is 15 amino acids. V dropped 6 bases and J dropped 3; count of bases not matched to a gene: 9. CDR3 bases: TGTGCCAGCAGAGGGACGGGACAGGGATTCTACGAGCAGTACTTC. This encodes CASRGTGQGFYEQYF.

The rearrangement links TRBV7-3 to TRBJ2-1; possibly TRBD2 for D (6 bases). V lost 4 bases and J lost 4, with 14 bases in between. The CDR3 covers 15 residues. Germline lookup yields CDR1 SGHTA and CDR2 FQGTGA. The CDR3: CASSSNRDLYNEQFF. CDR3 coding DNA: TGTGCCAGCAGCTCCAACCGGGACTTGTACAATGAGCAGTTCTTC.

The CDR3 here is CASSKSPQGNYGYTF. As DNA, the CDR3 is TGTGCCAGCAGTAAATCCCCCCAGGGGAACTATGGCTACACCTTC. V and J are TRBV28 and TRBJ1-2; a weak D match, TRBD1 (6 bases). The CDR3 covers 15 residues. Trimming stripped 5 bases from V and 2 bases from J, with 15 bases between. The germline V gene encodes CDR1 MDHEN and CDR2 SYDVKM.

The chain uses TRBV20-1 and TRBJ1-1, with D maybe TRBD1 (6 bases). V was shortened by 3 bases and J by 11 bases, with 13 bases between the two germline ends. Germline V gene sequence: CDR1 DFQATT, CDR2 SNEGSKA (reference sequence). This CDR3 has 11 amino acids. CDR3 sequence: CSARGAWGAFF. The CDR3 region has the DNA TGCAGTGCTAGGGGGGCGTGGGGTGCTTTCTTT.

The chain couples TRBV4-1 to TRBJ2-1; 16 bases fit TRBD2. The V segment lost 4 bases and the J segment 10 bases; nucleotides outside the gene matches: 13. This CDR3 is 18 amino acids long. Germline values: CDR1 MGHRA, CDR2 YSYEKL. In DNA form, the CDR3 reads TGCGCCAGCAGCCTTCGGGGACTAGCGGGAGGGGTTTTCTGGGAGCAGTTCTTC. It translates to CASSLRGLAGGVFWEQFF.

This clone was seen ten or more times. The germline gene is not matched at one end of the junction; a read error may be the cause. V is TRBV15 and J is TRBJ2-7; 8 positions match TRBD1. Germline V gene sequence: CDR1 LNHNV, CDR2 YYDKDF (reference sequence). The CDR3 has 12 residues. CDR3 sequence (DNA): TGTGCCACCAGCAGAGATGGGACAGGCTCCAACTTC. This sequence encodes CATSRDGTGSNF.

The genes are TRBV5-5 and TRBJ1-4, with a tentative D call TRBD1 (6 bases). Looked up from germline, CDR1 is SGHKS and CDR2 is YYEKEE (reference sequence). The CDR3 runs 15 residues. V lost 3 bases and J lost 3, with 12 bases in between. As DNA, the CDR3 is TGTGCCAGCAGCTCTTGGGGGCTAGCTAATGAAAAACTGTTTTTT. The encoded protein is CASSSWGLANEKLFF. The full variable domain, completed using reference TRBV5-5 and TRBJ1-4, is DAGVTQSPTHLIKTRGQQVTLRCSPISGHKSVSWYQQVLGQGPQFIFQYYEKEERGRGNFPDRFSARQFPNYSSELNVNALLLGDSALYLCASSSWGLANEKLFFGSGTQLSVL.

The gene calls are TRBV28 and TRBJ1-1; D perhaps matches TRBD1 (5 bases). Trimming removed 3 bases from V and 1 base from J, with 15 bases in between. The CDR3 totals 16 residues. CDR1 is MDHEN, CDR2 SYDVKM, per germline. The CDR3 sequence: CASSFPFDGTNTEAFF. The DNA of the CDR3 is TGTGCCAGCAGTTTCCCATTCGACGGGACGAACACTGAAGCTTTCTTT.

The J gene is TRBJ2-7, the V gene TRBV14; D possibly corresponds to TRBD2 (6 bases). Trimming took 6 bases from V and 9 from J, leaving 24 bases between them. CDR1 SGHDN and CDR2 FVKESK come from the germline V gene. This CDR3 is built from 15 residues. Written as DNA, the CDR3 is TGTGCCAGCAGTCGGTCCGGAAGGGAGGCCCTCGGGCAGTACTTC. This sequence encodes CASSRSGREALGQYF.